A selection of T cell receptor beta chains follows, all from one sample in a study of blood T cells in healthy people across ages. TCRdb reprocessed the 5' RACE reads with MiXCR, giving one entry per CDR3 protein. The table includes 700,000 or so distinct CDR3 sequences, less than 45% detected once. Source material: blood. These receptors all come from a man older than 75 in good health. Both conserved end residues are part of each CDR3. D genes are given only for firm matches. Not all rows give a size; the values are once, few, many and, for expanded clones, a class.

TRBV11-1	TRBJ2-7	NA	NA	CASSLQGGLPYEQYF	TGTGCCAGCAGCTTACAGGGGGGCCTTCCCTACGAGCAGTACTTC
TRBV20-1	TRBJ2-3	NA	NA	CSAEGWDGGSSDTQYF	TGCAGTGCCGAAGGGTGGGACGGAGGGTCATCAGATACGCAGTATTTT
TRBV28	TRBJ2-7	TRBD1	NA	CASSLGGQINYEQYF	TGTGCCAGCAGTTTAGGGGGACAGATAAACTACGAGCAGTACTTC
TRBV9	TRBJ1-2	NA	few	CASSVLAVRQRDLYGYTF	TGTGCCAGCAGCGTATTAGCGGTGAGGCAGCGAGACTTGTATGGCTACACCTTC
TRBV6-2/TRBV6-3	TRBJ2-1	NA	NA	CVSILGPQTYNEQFF	TGTGTCAGCATACTCGGGCCTCAGACCTACAATGAGCAGTTCTTC
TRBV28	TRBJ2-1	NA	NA	CASQSREQFF	TGTGCCTCGCAAAGCCGGGAGCAGTTCTTC
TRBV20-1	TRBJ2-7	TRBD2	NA	CSVRPQRGGYEQYF	TGCAGTGTCAGACCGCAGCGGGGCGGCTACGAGCAGTACTTC
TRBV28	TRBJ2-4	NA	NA	CASSSRGAKNIQYF	TGTGCCAGCAGTTCTCGGGGAGCCAAAAACATTCAGTACTTC
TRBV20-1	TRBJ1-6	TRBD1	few	CSAQDRAMPYNSPLHF	TGCAGTGCTCAGGACAGGGCTATGCCCTATAATTCACCCCTCCACTTT
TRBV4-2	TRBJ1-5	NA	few	CASSQVSGSQPQHF	TGTGCCAGCAGCCAAGTTAGCGGGTCGCAGCCCCAGCATTTT
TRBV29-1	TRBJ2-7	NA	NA	CSVGGGSGAYEQYF	TGCAGCGTTGGGGGGGGCAGCGGCGCCTACGAGCAGTACTTC
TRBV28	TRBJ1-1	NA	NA	CASTSPPGRAEAFF	TGTGCCAGCACCAGCCCCCCAGGGCGGGCCGAAGCTTTCTTT
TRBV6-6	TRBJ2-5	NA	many	CASSFHTQDSQETQYF	TGTGCCAGCAGTTTCCACACACAGGACAGCCAAGAGACCCAGTACTTC
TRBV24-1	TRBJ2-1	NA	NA	CATSDGQLNEQFF	TGTGCCACCAGTGATGGTCAGCTAAATGAGCAGTTCTTC
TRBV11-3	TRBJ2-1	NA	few	CASSLDPTRDNEQFF	TGTGCCAGCAGCTTAGACCCGACTAGGGACAATGAGCAGTTCTTC
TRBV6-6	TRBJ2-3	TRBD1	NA	CASSYRDRITDTQYF	TGTGCCAGCAGTTACCGGGACAGGATCACAGATACGCAGTATTTT
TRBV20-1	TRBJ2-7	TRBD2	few	CSALPSGTTYEQYF	TGCAGTGCCCTCCCTAGCGGGACTACCTACGAGCAGTACTTC
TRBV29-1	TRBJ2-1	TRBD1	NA	CSVRDRAGNKKFF	TGCAGCGTTCGCGACAGGGCTGGCAATAAGAAGTTCTTC
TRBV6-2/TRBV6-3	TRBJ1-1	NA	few	CASSSVLQGSEAFF	TGTGCCAGCAGTTCGGTATTACAGGGAAGTGAAGCTTTCTTT
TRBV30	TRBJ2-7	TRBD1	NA	CAWSVLLRTGGYEQYF	TGTGCCTGGAGTGTACTTTTAAGGACAGGGGGCTACGAGCAGTACTTC
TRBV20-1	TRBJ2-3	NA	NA	CSARDGGTGTDTQYF	TGCAGTGCTAGAGATGGGGGGACCGGCACAGATACGCAGTATTTT
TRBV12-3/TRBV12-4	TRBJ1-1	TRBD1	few	CASRSTGMNTEAFF	TGTGCCAGCAGGTCGACAGGGATGAACACTGAAGCTTTCTTT
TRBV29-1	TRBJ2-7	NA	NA	CSVISRGFYYEQYF	TGCAGCGTGATCTCCAGGGGCTTCTACTACGAGCAGTACTTC
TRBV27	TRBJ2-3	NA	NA	CASSSTGAGRTDTRYF	TGTGCCAGCAGTTCCACCGGGGCAGGGAGAACAGATACGCGGTATTTT